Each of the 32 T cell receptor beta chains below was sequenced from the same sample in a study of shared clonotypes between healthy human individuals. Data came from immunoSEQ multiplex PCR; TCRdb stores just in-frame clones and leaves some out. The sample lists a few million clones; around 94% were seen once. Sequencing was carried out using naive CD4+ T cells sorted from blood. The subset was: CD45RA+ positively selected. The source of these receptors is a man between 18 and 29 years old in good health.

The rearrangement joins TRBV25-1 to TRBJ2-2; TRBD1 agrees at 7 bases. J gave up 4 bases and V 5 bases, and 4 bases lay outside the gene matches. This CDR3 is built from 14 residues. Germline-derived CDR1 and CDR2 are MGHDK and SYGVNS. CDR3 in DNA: TGTGCCAGCAGTCGGGACAGCTTCACCGGGGAGCTGTTTTTT. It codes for CASSRDSFTGELFF.

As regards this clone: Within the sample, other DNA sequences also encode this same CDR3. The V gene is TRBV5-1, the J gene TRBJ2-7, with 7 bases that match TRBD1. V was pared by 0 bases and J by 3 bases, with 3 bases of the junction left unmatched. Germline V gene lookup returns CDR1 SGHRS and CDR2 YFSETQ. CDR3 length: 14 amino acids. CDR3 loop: CASSLAGGDYEQYF. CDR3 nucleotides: TGCGCCAGCAGCTTGGCAGGGGGAGACTACGAGCAGTACTTC.

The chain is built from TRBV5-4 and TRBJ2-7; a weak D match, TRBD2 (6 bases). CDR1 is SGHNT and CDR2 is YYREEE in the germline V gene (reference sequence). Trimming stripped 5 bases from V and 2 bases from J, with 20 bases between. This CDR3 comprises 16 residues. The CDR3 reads CASRGGRGAVPYEQYF. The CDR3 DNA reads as TGTGCCAGCAGGGGGGGACGGGGAGCAGTTCCCTACGAGCAGTACTTC.

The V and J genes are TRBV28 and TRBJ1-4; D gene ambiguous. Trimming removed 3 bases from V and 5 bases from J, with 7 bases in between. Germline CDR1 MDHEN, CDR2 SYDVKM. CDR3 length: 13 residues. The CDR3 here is CASSLLQNEKLFF. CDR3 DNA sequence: TGTGCCAGCAGTTTGCTACAGAATGAAAAACTGTTTTTT.

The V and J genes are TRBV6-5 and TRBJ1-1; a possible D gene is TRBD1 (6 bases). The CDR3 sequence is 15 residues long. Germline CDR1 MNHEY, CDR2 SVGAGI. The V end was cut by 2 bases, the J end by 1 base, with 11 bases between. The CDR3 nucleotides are TGTGCCAGCAGTTACCCAGGGGTGCCGAACACTGAAGCTTTCTTT. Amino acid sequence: CASSYPGVPNTEAFF.

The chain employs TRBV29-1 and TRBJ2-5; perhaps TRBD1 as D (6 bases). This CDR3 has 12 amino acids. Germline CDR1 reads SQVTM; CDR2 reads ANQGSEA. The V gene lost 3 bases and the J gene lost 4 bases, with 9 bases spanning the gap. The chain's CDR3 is CSVDTGRETQYF. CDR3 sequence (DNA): TGCAGCGTTGATACAGGGAGAGAGACCCAGTACTTC.

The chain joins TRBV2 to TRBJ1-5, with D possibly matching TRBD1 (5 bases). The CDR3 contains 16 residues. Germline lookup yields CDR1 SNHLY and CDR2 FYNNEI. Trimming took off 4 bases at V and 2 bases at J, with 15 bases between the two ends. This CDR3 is CASSGGGALGNQPQHF. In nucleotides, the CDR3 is TGTGCCAGCAGTGGGGGAGGGGCCCTTGGCAATCAGCCCCAGCATTTT. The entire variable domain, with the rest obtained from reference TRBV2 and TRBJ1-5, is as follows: EPEVTQTPSHQVTQMGQEVILRCVPISNHLYFYWYRQILGQKVEFLVSFYNNEISEKSEIFDDQFSVERPDGSNFTLKIRSTKLEDSAMYFCASSGGGALGNQPQHFGDGTRLSIL.

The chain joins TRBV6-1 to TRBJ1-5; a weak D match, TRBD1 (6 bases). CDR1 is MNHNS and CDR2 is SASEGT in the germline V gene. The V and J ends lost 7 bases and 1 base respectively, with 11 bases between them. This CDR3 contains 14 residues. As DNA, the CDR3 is TGTGCCAGCAACCCTGGACAGAGCAATCAGCCCCAGCATTTT. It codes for CASNPGQSNQPQHF.

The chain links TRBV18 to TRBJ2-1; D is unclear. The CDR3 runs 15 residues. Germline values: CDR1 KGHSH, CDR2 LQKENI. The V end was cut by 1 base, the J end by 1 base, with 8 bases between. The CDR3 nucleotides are TGTGCCAGCTCACCACTGCCCCCTTCCTACAATGAGCAGTTCTTC. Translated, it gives CASSPLPPSYNEQFF.

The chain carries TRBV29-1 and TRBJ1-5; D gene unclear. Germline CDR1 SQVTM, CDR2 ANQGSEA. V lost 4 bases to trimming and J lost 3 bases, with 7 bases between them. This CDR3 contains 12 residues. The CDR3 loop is CSVGSLNQPQHF. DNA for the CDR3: TGCAGCGTTGGGAGTCTCAATCAGCCCCAGCATTTT.

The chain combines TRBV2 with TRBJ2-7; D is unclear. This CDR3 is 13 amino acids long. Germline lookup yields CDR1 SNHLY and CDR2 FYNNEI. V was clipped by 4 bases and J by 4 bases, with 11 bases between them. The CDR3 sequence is CASSGFLGYEQYF. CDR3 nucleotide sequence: TGTGCCAGCAGTGGGTTCTTGGGGTACGAGCAGTACTTC.

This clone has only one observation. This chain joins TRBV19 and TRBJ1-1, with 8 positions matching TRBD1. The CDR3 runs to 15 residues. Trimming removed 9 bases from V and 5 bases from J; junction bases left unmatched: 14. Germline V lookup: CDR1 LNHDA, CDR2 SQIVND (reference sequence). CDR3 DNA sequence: TGTGCCAGCAAGGAGCTGAACAGGGGGGGGACTGAAGCTTTCTTT. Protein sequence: CASKELNRGGTEAFF.

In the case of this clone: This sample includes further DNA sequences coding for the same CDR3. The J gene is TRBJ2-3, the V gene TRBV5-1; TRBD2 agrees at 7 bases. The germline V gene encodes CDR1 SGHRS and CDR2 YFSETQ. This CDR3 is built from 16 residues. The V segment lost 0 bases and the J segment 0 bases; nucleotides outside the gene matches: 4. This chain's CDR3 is CASSLVPGGSTDTQYF. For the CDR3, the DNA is TGCGCCAGCAGCTTGGTCCCGGGGGGTAGCACAGATACGCAGTATTTT.

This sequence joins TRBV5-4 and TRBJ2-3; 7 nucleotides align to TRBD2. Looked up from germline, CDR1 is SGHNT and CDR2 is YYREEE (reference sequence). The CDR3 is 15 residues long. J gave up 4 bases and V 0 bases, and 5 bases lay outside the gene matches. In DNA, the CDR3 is TGTGCCAGCAGCTTGGGCGGGAGCTCGTCAGATACGCAGTATTTT. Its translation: CASSLGGSSSDTQYF.

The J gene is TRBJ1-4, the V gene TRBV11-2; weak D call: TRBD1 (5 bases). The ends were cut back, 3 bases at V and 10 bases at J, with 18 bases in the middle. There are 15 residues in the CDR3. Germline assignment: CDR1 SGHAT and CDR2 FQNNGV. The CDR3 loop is CASSFAGSAPGKLFF. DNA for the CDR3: TGTGCCAGCAGCTTCGCAGGGTCGGCCCCGGGAAAACTGTTTTTT.

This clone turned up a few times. CDR3 nucleotides: TGTGCCAGCAGCTCGACAGGGCGACCACCCCTCCACTTT. It is translated as CASSSTGRPPLHF. This chain links TRBV7-2 with TRBJ1-6, with TRBD1 matching over 7 bases. Looked up from germline, CDR1 is SGHTA and CDR2 is FQGNSA. The CDR3 covers 13 residues. J was trimmed by 11 bases and V by 4 bases; bases with no gene match: 5. The full variable domain, completed using reference TRBV7-2 and TRBJ1-6, is GAGVSQSPSNKVTEKGKDVELRCDPISGHTALYWYRQSLGQGLEFLIYFQGNSAPDKSGLPSDRFSAERTGGSVSTLTIQRTQQEDSAVYLCASSSTGRPPLHFGNGTRLTVT.

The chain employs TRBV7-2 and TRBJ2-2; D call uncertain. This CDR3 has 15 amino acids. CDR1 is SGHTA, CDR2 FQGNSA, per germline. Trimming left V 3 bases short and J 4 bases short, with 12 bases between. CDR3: CASSFYPVGTGELFF. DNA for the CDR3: TGTGCCAGCAGCTTCTACCCGGTCGGCACCGGGGAGCTGTTTTTT.

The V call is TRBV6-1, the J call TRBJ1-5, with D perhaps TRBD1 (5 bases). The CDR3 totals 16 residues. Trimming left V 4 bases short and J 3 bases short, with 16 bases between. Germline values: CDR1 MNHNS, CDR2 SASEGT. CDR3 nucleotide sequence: TGTGCCAGCAGTGGACCTCCTCGGGGCCCCAATCAGCCCCAGCATTTT. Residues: CASSGPPRGPNQPQHF.

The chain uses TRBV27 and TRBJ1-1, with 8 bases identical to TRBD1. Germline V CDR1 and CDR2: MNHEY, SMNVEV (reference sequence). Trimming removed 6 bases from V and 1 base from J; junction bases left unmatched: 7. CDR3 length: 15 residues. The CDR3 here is CASRSTGAGNTEAFF. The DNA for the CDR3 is TGTGCCAGCAGGTCGACAGGGGCGGGGAACACTGAAGCTTTCTTT.

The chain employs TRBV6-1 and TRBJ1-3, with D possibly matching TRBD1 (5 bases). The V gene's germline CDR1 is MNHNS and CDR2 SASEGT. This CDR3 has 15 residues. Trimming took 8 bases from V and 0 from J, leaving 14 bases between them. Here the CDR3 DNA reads TGTGCCAGCGTAGGCAGGGCTAGCTCTGGAAACACCATATATTTT. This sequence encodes CASVGRASSGNTIYF.

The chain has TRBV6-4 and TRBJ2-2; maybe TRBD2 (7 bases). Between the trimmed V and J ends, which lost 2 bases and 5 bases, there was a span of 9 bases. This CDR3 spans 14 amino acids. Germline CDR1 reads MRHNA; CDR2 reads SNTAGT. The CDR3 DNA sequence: TGTGCCAGCAGTGACAGGGGGGGGACCGGGGAGCTGTTTTTT. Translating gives CASSDRGGTGELFF.

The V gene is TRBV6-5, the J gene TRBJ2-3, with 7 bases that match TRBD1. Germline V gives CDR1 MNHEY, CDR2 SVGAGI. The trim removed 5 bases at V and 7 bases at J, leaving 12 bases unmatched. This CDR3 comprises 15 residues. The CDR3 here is CASSRQGPDRNTQYF. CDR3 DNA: TGTGCCAGCAGTAGACAGGGACCAGATCGCAATACGCAGTATTTT.

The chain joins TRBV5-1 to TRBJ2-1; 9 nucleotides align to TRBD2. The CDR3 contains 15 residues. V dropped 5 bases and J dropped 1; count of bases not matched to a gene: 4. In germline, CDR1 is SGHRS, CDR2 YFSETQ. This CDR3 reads CASSRLAGSYNEQFF. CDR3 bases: TGCGCCAGCAGTCGTCTAGCGGGGTCCTACAATGAGCAGTTCTTC.

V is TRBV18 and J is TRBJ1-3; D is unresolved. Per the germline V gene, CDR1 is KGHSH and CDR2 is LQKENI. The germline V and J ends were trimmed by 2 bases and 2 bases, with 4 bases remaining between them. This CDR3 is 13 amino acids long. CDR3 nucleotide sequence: TGTGCCAGCTCACCAGGGACTGGAAACACCATATATTTT. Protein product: CASSPGTGNTIYF.

The CDR3 bases are TGTGCCTGGAGCGCGTTGGGGGCCTTCTACGAGCAGTACTTC. Protein sequence: CAWSALGAFYEQYF. V is TRBV30 and J is TRBJ2-7; perhaps TRBD1 as D (6 bases). Germline CDR1 is GTSNPN and CDR2 is SVGIG (reference sequence). V was trimmed by 3 bases and J by 3 bases, leaving 15 bases between them. CDR3 size: 14 residues.

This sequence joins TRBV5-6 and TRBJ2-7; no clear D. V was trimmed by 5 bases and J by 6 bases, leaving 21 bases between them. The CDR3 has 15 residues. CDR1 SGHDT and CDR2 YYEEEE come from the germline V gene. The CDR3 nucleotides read TGTGCCAGCAGTGAGAACCCGCGGCTCTTCGTCGAGCAGTACTTC. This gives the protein CASSENPRLFVEQYF.

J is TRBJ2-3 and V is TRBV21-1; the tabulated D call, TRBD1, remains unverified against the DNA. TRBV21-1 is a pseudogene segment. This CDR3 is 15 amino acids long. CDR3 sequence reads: CASSPWDRGIDTQYF. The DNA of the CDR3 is TGTGCCAGCAGCCCTTGGGACAGGGGTATAGATACGCAGTATTTT.

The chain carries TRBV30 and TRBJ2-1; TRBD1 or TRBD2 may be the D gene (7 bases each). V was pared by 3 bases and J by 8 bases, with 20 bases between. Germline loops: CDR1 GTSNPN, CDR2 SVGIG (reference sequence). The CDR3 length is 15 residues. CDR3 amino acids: CAWSRGGPGGYEQFF. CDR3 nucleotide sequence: TGTGCCTGGAGCAGGGGGGGACCAGGTGGGTATGAGCAGTTCTTC.

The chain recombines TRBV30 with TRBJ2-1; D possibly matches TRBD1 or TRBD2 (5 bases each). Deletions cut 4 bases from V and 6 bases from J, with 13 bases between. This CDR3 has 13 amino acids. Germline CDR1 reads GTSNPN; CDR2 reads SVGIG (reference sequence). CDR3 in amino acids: CAWKSPGLNEQFF. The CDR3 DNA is TGTGCCTGGAAAAGCCCGGGGCTCAATGAGCAGTTCTTC.

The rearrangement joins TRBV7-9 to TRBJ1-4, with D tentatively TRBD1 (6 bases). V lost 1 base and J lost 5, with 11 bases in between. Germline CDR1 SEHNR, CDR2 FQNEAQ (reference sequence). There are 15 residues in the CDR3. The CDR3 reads CASSLGGQLNEKLFF. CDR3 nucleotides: TGTGCCAGCAGCTTAGGGGGGCAGCTAAATGAAAAACTGTTTTTT.

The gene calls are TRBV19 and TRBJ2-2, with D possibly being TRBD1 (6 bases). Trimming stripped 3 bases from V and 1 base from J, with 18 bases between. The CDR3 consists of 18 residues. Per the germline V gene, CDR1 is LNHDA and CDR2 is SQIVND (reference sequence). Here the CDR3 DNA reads TGTGCCAGTAGTATCCGTCGGGACAACTGGGGGAACACCGGGGAGCTGTTTTTT. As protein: CASSIRRDNWGNTGELFF.

This CDR3 is CASIISGGPPDTQYF. In DNA form, the CDR3 reads TGTGCCAGCATTATAAGCGGGGGGCCTCCAGATACGCAGTATTTT. The rearrangement links TRBV2 to TRBJ2-3, with TRBD2 identical over 9 bases. V was clipped by 7 bases and J by 4 bases; unmatched bases: 9. The CDR3 has 15 residues. Germline values: CDR1 SNHLY, CDR2 FYNNEI.